This TCR beta chain came from a study of CD8 T cell repertoires and HIV-1 epitope variants. In the study overall: Each of Twenty-five Gag and Nef epitope peptides stimulated a separate culture. Epitopes were three Gag families plus Nef HW9 and YT9.

Study observations and caveats: Of fewer than 10 antigen-specific beta clonotypes, about six appeared to cross-react with escape variants.

As concerns this clone: Antigen: not known.

TCR beta CDR3 was sequenced at survey depth on immunoSEQ. The repertoire was sequenced with immunoSEQ multiplex PCR; TCRdb's copy has only in-frame clones and lacks some. The table includes a few thousand clones, more than 60% detected once. The sequenced sample was cultured CD8+ T cells derived from PBMCs. This TCR was sampled from a male donor with HIV.

CDR3 DNA sequence: TGCGCCAGCAGCTTAGACAGATTCTTCCCCAATGAGCAGTTCTTC. It yields the protein CASSLDRFFPNEQFF. This chain joins TRBV5-1 and TRBJ2-1; perhaps TRBD1 as D (5 bases). The CDR3 has 15 residues. From germline, CDR1 is SGHRS and CDR2 YFSETQ. Trimming pared 2 bases from V and 6 bases from J, leaving 15 bases between.